This T cell receptor beta chain was sequenced during a study of T cell responses to AZD1222 COVID-19 vaccine (dated by TCRdb to about 2021). As for the study more broadly: AZD1222 recipients whose second dose came at about 4 weeks and those whose second dose came at about 12 weeks were combined into one group, since spike-specific TCR depth and breadth did not differ between the two schedules. TCR sequencing was performed for 230 to 250 trial participants, of whom about 210 were given two doses of AZD1222 and around 25 were given two doses of MenACWY control vaccine. Trial participants were enrolled by age into 18-55, 56-69 and 70-plus year subgroups, with roughly 160, 29 and 62 TCR-sequenced participants respectively. Points the paper makes about the study in general: The whole spike protein was spanned by vaccine-associated CD4 TCRs, and dominant responses were seen in regions 160-218 and 743-854. After two AZD1222 doses, spike-specific TCR breadth and depth were significantly higher than at day 0 and than in MenACWY recipients. Epitopes outside the regions mutated in the B.1.351 and B.1.1.7 variants were reportedly recognized by nearly half of the unique spike-specific TCRs. Conclusions about previously exposed vaccinees were limited because only six AZD1222 recipients were SARS-CoV-2 seropositive at baseline. Participants were mostly white British, with more females than males. The authors suggested clonal diversity may have been underestimated. The 56-69-year group was small, and its depth increase did not reach significance, likely because of low power. Because no day 14 peak-response samples were available, repertoires were characterized only after the peak T cell response.

The CDR3 regions of human TCRbeta chains were analyzed by immunosequencing. Per the source publication's procedure: Repertoire TCRs were checked for matches against a reference library of SARS-CoV-2-specific TCRs that had been generated using the MIRA antigen-specificity platform. Breadth meant the fraction of unique TCRs that were SARS-CoV-2-associated, whereas depth meant the fraction of total T cells that were SARS-CoV-2-associated. Using the MIRA data, each spike-specific TCR was mapped to the spike region that the TCR reacts to and placed in a CD4 or CD8 class. Log10-transformed breadth and depth values were compared by one-way ANOVA with Sidak's multiple comparisons tests. The immuneACCESS repertoire file appears here via TCRdb, limited to in-frame rearrangements. These files lack a portion of the clones; in checked studies, under half of the deficit traces to unresolved V genes, and the cause of the others is not known. V, J and clone size are taken as reported in that table, and D and trimming were inferred from the DNA itself. The table for this sample lists 75,000 to 95,000 clones; over 85% of them were counted only once. The ten biggest clones cover roughly 3.9% of the sample.

The intended sense of this specimen's time point label: baseline before first vaccination. The vaccinee samples were drawn from two UK trials, COV001 and COV002, one of which was a single-blind randomized controlled phase 2/3 trial testing AZD1222 (ChAdOx1 nCoV-19) in healthy adults. For TCRbeta chain sequencing, PBMC samples from trial participants were taken at day 0 and at day 28 after the second dose. Comment on this clone: What this receptor recognizes is not known. One base away there is no much larger clone; base qualities are not given.

V was cut back by 7 bases and J by 3 bases, leaving a gap of 16 bases between them. CDR3 length: 15 amino acids, cysteine to phenylalanine. Only CDR3 DNA remains: 45 bases, in frame from the first base. From a lookup of the germline V gene, CDR1 and CDR2 are MNHEY and SVGAGI. Sequenced here: peripheral blood, sampled on day 0 of AZD1222 vaccination. The sequence was collected from an adult in good health. This chain is built from TRBV6-5 and TRBJ1-3, with TRBD1 perhaps the D gene, on 5 matching bases. CDR3 sequence: CASIQSGLGGNTIYF. The DNA sequence follows: TGTGCCAGCATTCAGTCAGGGTTGGGTGGAAACACCATATATTTT.